Given below is one T cell receptor (beta chain) in context. This clone was detected a few times. What this receptor recognizes is not known. No per-base quality is available; no much larger clone lies one base away. This specimen belongs to a study of beta chain features in type 1 diabetes (dated by TCRdb to between 2018 and 2020). Study-level background: Patients and healthy donors did not differ in mean age, gender distribution, total cell number or subset yield. A total of 90 million to 140 million sorted cells were examined across all samples, and RNA yield correlated strongly with the number of cells per subset. In the study, TCRB repertoires of sorted circulating CD4+ T cell subsets from recently diagnosed type 1 diabetes patients were compared with those of matched healthy donors. Regulatory and stem cell-like memory subsets were obtained from only 8 patients and roughly 8 healthy donors, while naive and central memory subsets were obtained from all 30 or so donors. Findings and caveats that apply to the study as a whole: Fewer insertions and more nucleotide deletions at VDJ recombination sites were observed in patients with type 1 diabetes, implying thymic rearrangement abnormalities. Naive, central memory and regulatory TCRB repertoires appeared to be more alike among patients than among healthy donors. Because cDNA was sequenced instead of genomic DNA, activated cells with high expression could be over-represented, although the groups did not differ in activation or CD3 levels. Because the HLA sub-analyses included only small numbers of individuals, any influence of HLA type on TCRB rearrangement was left unresolved. A moderate but significant shortening of TCRB CDR3 length was observed in type 1 diabetes patients in all four CD4+ subsets. PCR might favor shorter templates, but patient and control samples were amplified and corrected together, so any skew would affect both groups equally.

The entire isolated RNA was reverse transcribed using the High Capacity cDNA Reverse Transcription Kit, and thus expressed TCRB transcripts were sequenced. Naive, central memory and regulatory T cell samples underwent deep immunoSEQ sequencing, averaging around 3.6 million total reads per sample. Sorted cells were lysed in RLT buffer, and RNA was extracted using DNase-treated RNeasy Micro or Mini kits according to cell number. Each cell subset was processed on its own to prevent cross-contamination, while patient and healthy donor samples were processed together. TCRB sequences were amplified from cDNA with the immunoSEQ multiplex PCR, producing 87-bp fragments spanning the CDR3 region. Amplicons were sequenced on the Illumina HiSeq platform. As for how the authors treated the data: PCR bias was corrected computationally using synthetic template baselines, and reads within Hamming distance 2 were collapsed, with unmergeable singletons discarded. Reads were aligned against IMGT so that V, D and J genes, CDR3 length and insertions or deletions at six rearrangement sites could be assigned. Clonotype counts were normalized to sorted cell number within each subset before computing true diversity and Gini coefficients with the tcR R package. The overlap coefficient, calculated on TCRB nucleotide sequences, was used to measure repertoire sharing. As a proxy for the pre-selection repertoire, out-of-frame TCRB sequences from naive cells were analyzed. Held by TCRdb, this immuneACCESS table contains in-frame sequences only and omits some clones. Under half of the omission traces to an unresolved V gene where checked; the cause of the rest is unknown. Clonal size and the V and J genes are those of that table, whereas D and trimming came from the DNA. In this sample the table shows 200,000 to 250,000 clones, about 15% of which occur a single time. In total, the top ten clones hold around 0.019% of the sample.

From each donor, a single peripheral blood sample of about 116 mL on average was drawn into heparinised tubes. A BD FACSAria II and a panel including CD45RO, CCR7, CD25, CD127, CD95 and CD27 were used to sort naive, central memory, regulatory and stem cell-like memory CD4+ T cells. A purity above 98% was achieved for all sorted populations. PBMCs were isolated immediately by Lymphoprep density gradient centrifugation and stained directly without culture. So that batch effects would be minimized, each experiment stained and sorted samples in pairs, pairing one healthy donor with one patient. The germline V and J ends show losses of 4 bases and 3 bases respectively, and no gene match explains 9 bases of the junction. Sequences SGHRS (CDR1) and YFSETQ (CDR2) are obtained from the germline V gene. The cysteine opens and the phenylalanine closes a CDR3 of 15 amino acids. Only CDR3 DNA remains: 45 bases, in frame from the first base.

The origin of this receptor is a young man with type 1 diabetes. The sequence joins TRBV5-1 to TRBJ1-2, with 7 bases aligning to TRBD1. Sequenced material: naive CD4+ T cells from blood. The sample's cell subset or site label, decoded: true naive CD4+ T cells. CDR3 protein: CASSPGTVGYYGYTF. The DNA sequence is given as TGCGCCAGCAGCCCGGGGACAGTGGGCTACTATGGCTACACCTTC.